This T cell receptor (beta chain) derives from a study of post-analysis software for immune sequencing data (dated by TCRdb to the mid-2010s). General notes on the study: The recorded disease courses included relapsing-remitting, secondary progressive and progressive-relapsing multiple sclerosis, and some patients had no subtype annotation. The patient repertoires were set against eleven to twelve previously published healthy control repertoires from donors whose ages ranged from roughly 6 to 26 years. A subset of samples was prepared in parallel using single-end sample barcoding, then pooled and co-amplified after Illumina adapter ligation.

From the germline V gene (reference sequence), CDR1 is DFQATT and CDR2 is SNEGSKA. The V and J ends are trimmed by 0 bases and 1 base, leaving 19 bases between them. Measured from the cysteine to the phenylalanine, the CDR3 is 17 residues long. The kept DNA is CDR3 alone, 51 bases in frame from the first base. Details on this clonotype: Its recognized antigen is unknown. It has no much larger one-base neighbor in the sample; base qualities were not kept.

What the research found in general, with its limitations: When samples were clustered directly using the F measure, samples prepared in the same batch co-clustered strongly, which prompted a batch-effect correction. The control group was slightly older than the multiple sclerosis patient group. Roughly 5 TRBV segments, including TRBV5-6, TRBV5-1 and TRBV20-1, were significantly more frequent in patients than controls. Significantly lower normalized Chao1 diversity was found in multiple sclerosis patients than in controls, suggesting substantial peripheral T-cell clonal expansion.

TCR beta repertoires were profiled from peripheral blood of roughly 13 young patients with multiple sclerosis to demonstrate the VDJtools post-analysis software. Multiple sclerosis patients were children and adolescents aged roughly 6 to 16 years. The library was produced with PCR. Sequencing used an Illumina HiSeq 2500. To reduce PCR and sequencing biases, unique molecular identifiers were incorporated into the TCR beta cDNA libraries. Per 1 to 10 million input T cells, approximately 500,000 cDNA molecules were obtained, such that each molecule approximated one T cell. The patient libraries were prepared and sequenced using the same protocol as the earlier healthy control dataset. Samples belonging to the same batch were prepared together, multiplexed and sequenced on a shared HiSeq lane. On the study's bioinformatics: MIGEC was used to process the raw barcoded reads, and molecular identifier groups with only a single read were discarded before consensus assembly and CDR3 extraction. VDJtools was used for post-analysis of the clonotype tables, and diversity was normalized by down-sampling every dataset to the size of the smallest sample. In repertoire overlap clustering, CDR3 amino acid sequences, but not nucleotide sequences, were matched to correct batch-related cross-sample contamination. TCRdb reprocessing: public reads trimmed at Q25 with fastp, clones called with MiXCR, in-frame beta chains kept. Each record represents a unique CDR3 protein, reported with the most common genes and DNA among its rows. None of the V and J calls come from the authors' own analysis; TCRdb made them. The sample table contains 750,000 to 950,000 distinct CDR3 sequences; only one count was recorded for 53% of them. Around 4.5% of the sample belongs to the ten largest clones.

The rearranged segments are TRBV20-1 and TRBJ2-7, with TRBD2 as a weak D call on 5 bases. The source of this sequence is a girl between 5 and 17 years old with multiple sclerosis. The sample taken for sequencing was blood. At the DNA level, the sequence is TGCAGTGCTAGAGAGACTGGCAGACCCCGAGGGTCCTACGAGCAGTACTTC. Its protein is CSARETGRPRGSYEQYF.